This T cell receptor (beta chain) was sequenced in a study of blood T cell repertoires in COVID-19. This CDR3 is 13 amino acids long. V shed 3 bases and J 4 bases; nucleotides not matched to a gene: 2. Germline V lookup: CDR1 SGHNT, CDR2 YYREEE (reference sequence). In the original analysis: It was from reference gene primer amplification that nucleated cell counts were estimated. Sequencing used immunoSEQ multiplex PCR; TCRdb keeps in-frame clones, though not all of them. V and J calls and clone size are copied from that table; D and trimming were computed from the DNA. The repertoire has about 440,000 clones, nearly 90% of them found once; the top ten carry nearly 2%.

The sequenced sample was PBMCs or T cells enriched from blood (not recorded which). The chain couples TRBV5-4 to TRBJ2-7, with TRBD1 identical over 9 bases. The clonotype was recovered from a young woman with acute COVID-19. CDR3 sequence (DNA): TGTGCCAGCAGCTGGACAGGGGATTACGAGCAGTACTTC. Translation gives CASSWTGDYEQYF.